Listed below are T cell receptor beta chains from one sample, sequenced in a study of cytomegalovirus exposure and HLA in healthy donors. Libraries were prepared by immunoSEQ multiplex PCR; TCRdb keeps only in-frame clonotypes and omits some of them. The repertoire consists of tens of thousands of clones, with roughly 83% occurring once and the leading ten covering roughly 14%. Sequenced material: PBMCs. The receptors were gathered from a woman aged 40-49 years in good health and CMV-seropositive. The CDR3 runs from the conserved cysteine through the conserved F or W. A D gene is named only where the DNA matches it firmly. Clone size, where shown, is once, few, many, or a class for clones that have expanded.

d_call | j_call | v_call | clone_size | cdr3_aa | cdr3_nt
NA | TRBJ1-1 | TRBV4-2 | NA | CASSQEGTLGPVGNTEAFF | TGTGCCAGCAGCCAAGAGGGGACATTGGGTCCGGTGGGGAACACTGAAGCTTTCTTT
TRBD1 | TRBJ2-7 | TRBV27 | once | CASSLPGTGVYEQYF | TGTGCCAGCAGTTTGCCCGGGACAGGCGTCTACGAGCAGTACTTC
NA | TRBJ2-7 | TRBV7-2 | NA | CASSRPGLQTYEQYF | TGTGCCAGCAGCAGACCGGGACTGCAAACCTACGAGCAGTACTTC
NA | TRBJ2-5 | TRBV4-2 | NA | CASSQDRREETQYF | TGTGCCAGCAGCCAAGATAGGCGGGAAGAGACCCAGTACTTC
TRBD1 | TRBJ2-5 | TRBV11-3 | NA | CASSLGAGGQETQYF | TGTGCCAGCAGCTTAGGTGCAGGGGGCCAAGAGACCCAGTACTTC
NA | TRBJ2-7 | TRBV7-2 | NA | CASSLIPLSYEQYF | TGTGCCAGCAGCTTAATCCCCTTATCCTACGAGCAGTACTTC
TRBD1 | TRBJ1-1 | TRBV5-1 | NA | CASSLRAGGRNTEAFF | TGCGCCAGCAGCTTGAGGGCAGGGGGCAGGAACACTGAAGCTTTCTTT
NA | TRBJ2-5 | TRBV30 | NA | CAWGLATTRVDF | TGTGCCTGGGGCCTAGCGACCACCAGGGTGGACTTC
NA | TRBJ1-1 | TRBV5-1 | once | CASSLDKNTEAFF | TGCGCCAGCAGCTTGGACAAGAACACTGAAGCTTTCTTT
NA | TRBJ2-7 | TRBV6-5 | NA | CASSLTAGNEQYF | TGTGCCAGCAGCCTGACGGCAGGGAACGAGCAGTACTTC
TRBD1 | TRBJ2-7 | TRBV2 | NA | CASRLTGPNEQYF | TGTGCCAGCAGACTGACAGGGCCTAACGAGCAGTACTTC
TRBD1 | TRBJ2-7 | TRBV28 | NA | CASSSRGQAAYEQYF | TGTGCCAGCAGCTCGAGGGGACAGGCCGCCTACGAGCAGTACTTC
NA | TRBJ2-7 | TRBV5-3 | few | CARSRLGGEQYF | TGTGCCAGAAGCCGCCTAGGGGGAGAGCAGTACTTC
TRBD1 | TRBJ1-3 | TRBV9 | NA | CASSDGTAGNTIYF | TGTGCCAGCAGCGACGGGACAGCTGGAAACACCATATATTTT
NA | TRBJ1-1 | TRBV27 | NA | CASSFNGGTEAFF | TGTGCCAGCAGCTTCAATGGCGGAACTGAAGCTTTCTTT
TRBD1 | TRBJ2-7 | TRBV11-1 | NA | CASSFGQGTAYEQYF | TGTGCCAGCAGCTTTGGACAGGGGACAGCCTACGAGCAGTACTTC
NA | TRBJ1-1 | TRBV18 | NA | CASSQTGVTEAFF | TGTGCCAGCTCACAAACGGGTGTGACTGAAGCTTTCTTT
TRBD1 | TRBJ2-5 | TRBV15 | NA | CATRHRQGVRETQYF | TGTGCCACCAGGCACCGACAGGGGGTCCGGGAGACCCAGTACTTC
NA | TRBJ2-1 | TRBV27 | NA | CASSSPYSTERSYNEQFF | TGTGCCAGCAGTTCCCCTTACTCGACTGAGAGATCCTACAATGAGCAGTTCTTC
TRBD2 | TRBJ2-3 | TRBV5-1 | NA | CASSLGTSGITDTQYF | TGCGCCAGCAGCCTAGGGACTAGCGGGATCACAGATACGCAGTATTTT
TRBD1 | TRBJ1-2 | TRBV19 | NA | CASSIFQQGAYGYTF | TGTGCCAGTAGTATTTTCCAACAGGGGGCCTATGGCTACACCTTC
NA | TRBJ1-4 | TRBV5-1 | NA | CASSRTGGWANEKLFF | TGCGCCAGCAGCCGGACGGGGGGATGGGCTAATGAAAAACTGTTTTTT
TRBD1 | TRBJ1-4 | TRBV7-4 | NA | CASSPKQGPNEKLFF | TGTGCCAGCAGCCCTAAACAGGGGCCAAATGAAAAACTGTTTTTT
NA | TRBJ2-5 | TRBV7-2 | NA | CASSLDPHRASETQYF | TGTGCCAGCAGCTTAGACCCACACAGGGCGTCAGAGACCCAGTACTTC
TRBD2 | TRBJ2-3 | TRBV28 | NA | CASRTSGRALDTQYF | TGTGCCAGCAGAACTAGCGGGAGGGCCTTAGATACGCAGTATTTT
NA | TRBJ2-1 | TRBV6-6 | NA | CASSGPGGRSNEQFF | TGTGCCAGCAGTGGGCCTGGAGGGAGATCGAATGAGCAGTTCTTC
TRBD1 | TRBJ1-3 | TRBV30 | NA | CAWSVTGVNTIYF | TGTGCCTGGAGTGTAACAGGGGTGAACACCATATATTTT
NA | TRBJ2-1 | TRBV2 | few | CASDDRLGNEQFF | TGTGCCAGCGATGACCGACTAGGGAATGAGCAGTTCTTC
NA | TRBJ1-4 | TRBV7-6 | NA | CASSRGEKLFF | TGTGCCAGCAGTAGGGGGGAAAAACTGTTTTTT
NA | TRBJ2-2 | TRBV25-1 | NA | CASSSSANTGELFF | TGTGCCAGCAGTTCCAGCGCGAACACCGGGGAGCTGTTTTTT
NA | TRBJ1-1 | TRBV7-2 | NA | CASSLAGDTEAFF | TGTGCCAGCAGCCTGGCGGGAGACACTGAAGCTTTCTTT
TRBD1 | TRBJ2-7 | TRBV10-3 | NA | CAISEGQGTREQYF | TGTGCCATCAGTGAGGGACAGGGGACGCGGGAGCAGTACTTC
NA | TRBJ2-1 | TRBV6-5 | NA | CASSYSIYGGSEFF | TGTGCCAGCAGTTACTCAATTTATGGCGGTTCGGAGTTCTTC
NA | TRBJ2-1 | TRBV7-9 | NA | CASSLGGSYNEQFF | TGTGCCAGCAGCTTAGGAGGGTCCTACAATGAGCAGTTCTTC
NA | TRBJ2-1 | TRBV7-9 | NA | CASSQGLPRGQFF | TGTGCCAGCAGCCAGGGACTGCCCCGGGGGCAGTTCTTC
NA | TRBJ1-2 | TRBV6-5 | NA | CASSRGTAGNYGYTF | TGTGCCAGCAGTCGGGGGACGGCTGGGAACTATGGCTACACCTTC
NA | TRBJ2-7 | TRBV25-1 | NA | CASSGTGFTYEQYF | TGTGCCAGCAGTGGTACAGGGTTTACCTACGAGCAGTACTTC
NA | TRBJ2-2 | TRBV5-1 | NA | CASRAPGDTGELFF | TGCGCCAGCAGGGCTCCGGGAGACACCGGGGAGCTGTTTTTT
TRBD2 | TRBJ2-3 | TRBV12-5 | NA | CASGLGTGTMNTQYF | TGTGCTAGTGGACTCGGAACCGGGACTATGAATACGCAGTATTTT
NA | TRBJ2-7 | TRBV18 | NA | CASSPTGVVYEQYF | TGTGCCAGCTCACCCACCGGGGTTGTCTACGAGCAGTACTTC
NA | TRBJ1-2 | TRBV7-9 | NA | CASSRILGGYTF | TGTGCCAGCAGCCGGATCCTCGGGGGCTACACCTTC
NA | TRBJ2-1 | TRBV7-9 | few | CASSLWGEDNEQFF | TGTGCCAGCAGCTTATGGGGGGAGGACAATGAGCAGTTCTTC
TRBD2 | TRBJ2-3 | TRBV5-4 | NA | CASSSGTTDTQYF | TGTGCCAGCAGCAGCGGGACCACAGATACGCAGTATTTT
NA | TRBJ2-5 | TRBV5-8 | NA | CASSLELSGTQYF | TGTGCCAGCAGCTTGGAGCTATCAGGGACCCAGTACTTC
TRBD2 | TRBJ2-7 | TRBV4-2 | NA | CASSQEEASGIEQYF | TGTGCCAGCAGCCAAGAAGAGGCTAGCGGAATCGAGCAGTACTTC
TRBD1 | TRBJ1-2 | TRBV2 | NA | CASRDRGLFYGYTF | TGTGCCAGCCGGGACAGGGGGCTTTTCTATGGCTACACCTTC
NA | TRBJ1-1 | TRBV7-9 | once | CASSPGGTEASF | TGTGCCAGCAGCCCAGGTGGGACTGAAGCTTCCTTT
NA | TRBJ2-7 | TRBV6-1 | NA | CASLTSSSYEQYF | TGTGCCAGCCTGACAAGCAGCTCCTACGAGCAGTACTTC
NA | TRBJ1-1 | TRBV18 | NA | CASSPASGSTEAFF | TGTGCCAGCTCACCGGCTAGCGGGAGCACTGAAGCTTTCTTT
TRBD2 | TRBJ2-1 | TRBV5-6 | NA | CASSLGAGGYNEQFF | TGTGCCAGCAGCTTGGGAGCGGGAGGCTACAATGAGCAGTTCTTC
NA | TRBJ1-1 | TRBV30 | NA | CAWSGGLWNTEAFF | TGTGCCTGGTCGGGGGGGCTCTGGAACACTGAAGCTTTCTTT
NA | TRBJ2-7 | TRBV6-5 | NA | CASSYSSSYEQYF | TGTGCCAGCAGTTACTCATCTTCTTACGAGCAGTACTTC
NA | TRBJ2-3 | TRBV29-1 | NA | CSGSFQGVDTQYF | TGCAGCGGATCCTTCCAGGGTGTTGATACGCAGTATTTT
NA | TRBJ1-1 | TRBV2 | NA | CASTLTRGGTEAFF | TGTGCCAGCACCCTGACCCGAGGGGGCACTGAAGCTTTCTTT